These 21 T cell receptor beta chains originate from one sample sequenced in a study of T-cell reconstitution after alpha-beta-depleted transplantation in children. A library of TCRbeta sequences, prepared with unique molecular identifiers, was generated. TCRdb ran MiXCR on the PCR reads and lists one entry per CDR3 protein. The sample has over 550,000 distinct CDR3 sequences, roughly a tenth seen once. Material: PBMCs from the stem cell graft donor, obtained from the stem cell graft. The receptors originated from a human donor who donated a stem cell graft to a child with acute myeloid leukemia.

This clonotype was seen at least ten times. The chain joins TRBV10-3 to TRBJ2-2, with D unclear. The CDR3 sequence is 14 residues long. The ends were cut back, 3 bases at V and 4 bases at J, with 9 bases in the middle. The germline CDR1 and CDR2 sequences are ENHRY and SYGVKD. The CDR3 here is CAISDLGLTGELFF. CDR3 coding DNA: TGTGCCATCAGTGACCTCGGGCTCACCGGGGAGCTGTTTTTT.

This clonotype was observed a few times. V gene TRBV9 combines with J gene TRBJ2-1, with TRBD2 matching 10 bases. This CDR3 spans 16 amino acids. CDR1 and CDR2 (germline): SGDLS, YYNGEE. J gave up 1 base and V 3 bases, and 4 bases lay outside the gene matches. DNA for the CDR3: TGTGCCAGCAGCGGACTAGCGGGCCCTTCCTACAATGAGCAGTTCTTC. Amino acids: CASSGLAGPSYNEQFF.

This clonotype was picked up one time. This rearrangement joins TRBV9 to TRBJ2-1, with D possibly matching TRBD2 (5 bases). Trimming shortened V by 0 bases and J by 9 bases, and 13 bases separated the two germline ends. The CDR3 has 14 amino acids. Germline values: CDR1 SGDLS, CDR2 YYNGEE. In DNA form, the CDR3 reads TGTGCCAGCAGCGTAGCCCCTTCTCGGGGTGAGCAGTTCTTC. This sequence encodes CASSVAPSRGEQFF.

This chain joins TRBV9 and TRBJ2-5, with 15 bases fitting TRBD2. V gave up 2 bases and J gave up 5 bases; unmatched junction bases: 4. The germline V gene has CDR1 SGDLS and CDR2 YYNGEE. The CDR3 consists of 16 residues. The CDR3 DNA reads TGTGCCAGCAGCGTTGGACTAGCGGGAGGGGCGGAGACCCAGTACTTC. Amino acid sequence: CASSVGLAGGAETQYF.

The chain is built from TRBV7-2 and TRBJ2-1, with TRBD1 as a possible D gene (5 bases). The CDR3 is 17 amino acids. V was shortened by 6 bases and J by 4 bases, with 22 bases between the two germline ends. Germline V lookup: CDR1 SGHTA, CDR2 FQGNSA. In DNA form, the CDR3 reads TGTGCCAGCAGTCTCCAGGGTCAGGGCGGCTGGTACAATGAGCAGTTCTTC. It specifies CASSLQGQGGWYNEQFF.

This clonotype was counted only a few times. The rearrangement uses TRBV18 and TRBJ2-4; unclear D gene. The CDR3 runs to 14 residues. Between the trimmed V and J ends, which lost 0 bases and 8 bases, there was a span of 11 bases. CDR1 is KGHSH, CDR2 LQKENI, per germline. CDR3 nucleotide sequence: TGTGCCAGCTCACCACCGTCGGGTTGGGACATTCAGTACTTC. This gives the protein CASSPPSGWDIQYF.

This clonotype came up a few times. The V and J genes are TRBV19 and TRBJ2-7; D might be TRBD1 (6 bases). This CDR3 is built from 14 residues. V shed 3 bases and J shed 3 bases, with 12 bases lying between them. CDR1 and CDR2 (germline): LNHDA, SQIVND (reference sequence). The CDR3 loop is CASSIMGQFYEQYF. CDR3 bases: TGTGCCAGTAGTATTATGGGACAATTCTACGAGCAGTACTTC. Combining the CDR3 with reference TRBV19 and TRBJ2-7 gives the whole variable domain DGGITQSPKYLFRKEGQNVTLSCEQNLNHDAMYWYRQDPGQGLRLIYYSQIVNDFQKGDIAEGYSVSREKKESFPLTVTSAQKNPTAFYLCASSIMGQFYEQYFGPGTRLTVT.

This clonotype came up many times. Germline and junction disagree at one end, which may indicate a read error. This rearrangement joins TRBV27 to TRBJ2-5, with 13 bases identical to TRBD2. The CDR3 spans 13 residues. The V gene's germline CDR1 is MNHEY and CDR2 SMNVEV (reference sequence). The CDR3 protein is CASSPTSGLAGDF. CDR3 nucleotides: TGTGCCAGCAGTCCAACCTCCGGACTAGCGGGAGACTTC.

V is TRBV5-1 and J is TRBJ2-7; 11 bases match TRBD2. V was pared by 3 bases and J by 2 bases, with 7 bases of the junction left unmatched. Germline CDR1 reads SGHRS; CDR2 reads YFSETQ. The CDR3 loop spans 16 amino acids. CDR3 in amino acids: CASSSAGTSGPYEQYF. The CDR3 DNA is TGCGCCAGCAGCTCAGCCGGGACTAGCGGACCCTACGAGCAGTACTTC.

J is TRBJ1-1 and V is TRBV20-1; 11 nucleotides align to TRBD1. The CDR3 loop spans 15 amino acids. In germline, CDR1 is DFQATT, CDR2 SNEGSKA (reference sequence). V was pared by 5 bases and J by 1 base, with 6 bases of the junction left unmatched. The CDR3 is CSASGQGAKNTEAFF. In DNA form, the CDR3 reads TGCAGTGCTTCCGGACAGGGGGCAAAGAACACTGAAGCTTTCTTT.

The rearrangement links TRBV3-1 to TRBJ2-7, with TRBD1 as a possible D gene (5 bases). The V gene's germline CDR1 is LGHDT and CDR2 YNNKEL (reference sequence). Deletions cut 1 base from V and 5 bases from J, with 15 bases between. The CDR3 spans 15 residues. CDR3 sequence (DNA): TGTGCCAGCAGCCAAGCCGCAGGGAACTCTCACGAGCAGTACTTC. Its protein is CASSQAAGNSHEQYF.

This clonotype was seen ten or more times. The chain has TRBV7-2 and TRBJ2-7; no clear D gene. This CDR3 has 11 residues. The germline gives CDR1 SGHTA, CDR2 FQGNSA. V was cut by 8 bases and J by 3 bases, with 8 bases left in between. The CDR3 loop reads CASVDRYEQYF. The CDR3 DNA is TGTGCCAGCGTGGACCGCTACGAGCAGTACTTC.

With respect to this clonotype: Because the CDR3's place on the DNA is in doubt, the DNA is left out and the CDR3 is given as listed by TCRdb. The genes are TRBV30 and TRBJ2-7; TRBD1, the table's D call, was not compared with the DNA. Germline V CDR1 and CDR2: GTSNPN, SVGIG (reference sequence). The CDR3 is 16 amino acids in total, end residues counted. The CDR3 loop reads CAWRFGQGARRDEQHF.

At least ten counts were recorded for this clonotype. The chain combines TRBV4-2 with TRBJ2-2; maybe TRBD2 (6 bases). CDR3 length: 17 amino acids. Trimming left V 1 base short and J 4 bases short, with 16 bases between. Germline values: CDR1 LGHNA, CDR2 YNFKEQ. The CDR3: CASSQVDGSLGTGELFF. The CDR3 coding sequence is TGTGCCAGCAGCCAAGTCGACGGGAGTTTGGGCACCGGGGAGCTGTTTTTT.

The table lists this clonotype with many counts. The chain joins TRBV20-1 to TRBJ2-7, with 8 bases matching TRBD2. The length of the CDR3 is 16 residues. V was clipped by 3 bases and J by 3 bases; unmatched bases: 13. Germline CDR1 is DFQATT and CDR2 is SNEGSKA (reference sequence). DNA of the CDR3: TGCAGTGCTAGGCCCCTTGGTAGCGGGGTAAACTACGAGCAGTACTTC. It yields the protein CSARPLGSGVNYEQYF.

This clonotype was counted ten times or more. The rearrangement uses TRBV10-3 and TRBJ2-7, with 8 bases that match TRBD2. Germline assignment: CDR1 ENHRY and CDR2 SYGVKD. Losses at the gene ends were 9 bases for V and 4 bases for J; bases not matched to a gene: 5. The CDR3 covers 12 residues. In nucleotides, the CDR3 is TGTGCCATTGCCGGGACTAGATACGAGCAGTACTTC. This translates into CAIAGTRYEQYF.

This clonotype was seen more than once but under ten times. The V and J genes are TRBV10-3 and TRBJ1-2; 8 nucleotides match TRBD1. Germline CDR1 reads ENHRY; CDR2 reads SYGVKD. CDR3 length: 17 residues. J was trimmed by 3 bases and V by 6 bases; bases with no gene match: 15. CDR3 in DNA: TGTGCCATCAGAGACGACAGGGGCGTCGGGTTGCACTATGGCTACACCTTC. As protein: CAIRDDRGVGLHYGYTF.

This clonotype came up a few times. V gene TRBV29-1 combines with J gene TRBJ2-2; 9 bases fit TRBD1. The V gene end was trimmed by 6 bases and the J gene end by 4 bases; junction bases not matched to a gene: 3. CDR1 is SQVTM and CDR2 is ANQGSEA in the germline V gene. The CDR3 is made up of 13 amino acids. DNA of the CDR3: TGCAGCGTAGGACAGGGGATCACCGGGGAGCTGTTTTTT. Translation: CSVGQGITGELFF.

This clonotype was picked up many times. V is TRBV12-3 or TRBV12-4 and J is TRBJ2-1, with TRBD2 matching 7 bases. V trimming: 6 bases; J trimming: 13 bases; junction bases outside the gene matches: 21. The CDR3 is 16 residues long. CDR3 protein: CASSPRGSGAGLSQFF. CDR3 coding DNA: TGTGCCAGCAGCCCTCGAGGGAGCGGGGCTGGACTTTCTCAGTTCTTC.

This clonotype was found a few times. J is TRBJ1-6 and V is TRBV9, with a possible D match to TRBD1 (6 bases). The V and J ends lost 0 bases and 7 bases respectively, with 8 bases between them. Looked up from germline, CDR1 is SGDLS and CDR2 is YYNGEE. The CDR3 is 14 residues long. The CDR3 spells CASSVGQENSPLHF. CDR3 coding DNA: TGTGCCAGCAGCGTAGGACAGGAGAATTCACCCCTCCACTTT.

This clonotype was seen ten or more times. The chain recombines TRBV12-3 or TRBV12-4 with TRBJ2-3, with 9 bases fitting TRBD2. This CDR3 spans 17 amino acids. The junction had 10 bases not matched to a gene; V was cut back by 2 bases and J by 4 bases. The CDR3 protein is CASSLLASGNLADTQYF. The CDR3 DNA reads as TGTGCCAGCAGTTTATTGGCTAGCGGGAACCTTGCAGATACGCAGTATTTT.